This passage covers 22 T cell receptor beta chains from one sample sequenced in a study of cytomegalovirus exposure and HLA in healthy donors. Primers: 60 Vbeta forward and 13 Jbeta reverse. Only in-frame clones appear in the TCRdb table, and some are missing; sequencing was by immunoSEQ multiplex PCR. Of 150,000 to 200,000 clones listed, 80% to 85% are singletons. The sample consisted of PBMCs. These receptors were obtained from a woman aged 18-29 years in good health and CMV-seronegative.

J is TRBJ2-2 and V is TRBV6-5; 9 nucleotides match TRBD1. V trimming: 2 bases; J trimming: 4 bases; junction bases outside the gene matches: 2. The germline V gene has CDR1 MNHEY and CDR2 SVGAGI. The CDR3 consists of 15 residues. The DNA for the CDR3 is TGTGCCAGCAGTTACGGGACAGGGCGCACCGGGGAGCTGTTTTTT. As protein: CASSYGTGRTGELFF.

CDR3 in DNA: TGTGCCAGCAGCTTAGTCAGGGGTCGAGAAGCTTTCTTT. Translated: CASSLVRGREAFF. The chain employs TRBV11-3 and TRBJ1-1; possible D gene TRBD1, 6 bases. V was clipped by 1 base and J by 8 bases, with 11 bases between them. The CDR3 consists of 13 residues. Germline V CDR1 and CDR2: SGHNT, YENEEA.

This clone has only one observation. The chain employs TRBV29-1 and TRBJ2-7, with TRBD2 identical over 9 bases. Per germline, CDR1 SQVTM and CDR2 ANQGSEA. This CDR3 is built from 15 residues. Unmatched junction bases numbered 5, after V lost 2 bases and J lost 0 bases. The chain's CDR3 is CSVELVTSGSYEQYF. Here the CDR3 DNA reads TGCAGCGTTGAACTAGTGACTAGCGGCTCCTACGAGCAGTACTTC.

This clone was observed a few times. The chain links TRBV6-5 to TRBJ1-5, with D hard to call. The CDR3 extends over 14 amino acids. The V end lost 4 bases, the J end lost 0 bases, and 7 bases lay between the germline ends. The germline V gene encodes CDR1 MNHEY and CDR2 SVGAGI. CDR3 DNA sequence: TGTGCCAGCAGTTCAGTGTATAGCAATCAGCCCCAGCATTTT. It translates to CASSSVYSNQPQHF.

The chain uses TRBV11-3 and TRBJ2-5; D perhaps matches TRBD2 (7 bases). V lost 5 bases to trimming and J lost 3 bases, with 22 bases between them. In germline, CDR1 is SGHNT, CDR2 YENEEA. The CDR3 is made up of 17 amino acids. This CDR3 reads CASSDWGAGAEEETQYF. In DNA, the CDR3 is TGTGCCAGCAGCGATTGGGGGGCGGGAGCTGAAGAAGAGACCCAGTACTTC. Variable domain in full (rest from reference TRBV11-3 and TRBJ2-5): EAGVVQSPRYKIIEKKQPVAFWCNPISGHNTLYWYLQNLGQGPELLIRYENEEAVDDSQLPKDRFSAERLKGVDSTLKIQPAELGDSAVYLCASSDWGAGAEEETQYFGPGTRLLVL.

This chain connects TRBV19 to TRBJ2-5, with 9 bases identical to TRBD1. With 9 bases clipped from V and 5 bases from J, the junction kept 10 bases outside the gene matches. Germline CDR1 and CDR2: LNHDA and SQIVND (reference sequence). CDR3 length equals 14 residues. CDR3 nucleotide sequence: TGTGCCAGCATGGACAGGGGAGCAGGGGAGACCCAGTACTTC. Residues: CASMDRGAGETQYF.

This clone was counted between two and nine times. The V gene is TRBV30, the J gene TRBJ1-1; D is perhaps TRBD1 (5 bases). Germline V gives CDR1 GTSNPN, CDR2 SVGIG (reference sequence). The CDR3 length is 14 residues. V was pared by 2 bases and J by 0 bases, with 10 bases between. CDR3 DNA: TGTGCCTGGAGTACAGGCCAGATGAACACTGAAGCTTTCTTT. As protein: CAWSTGQMNTEAFF.

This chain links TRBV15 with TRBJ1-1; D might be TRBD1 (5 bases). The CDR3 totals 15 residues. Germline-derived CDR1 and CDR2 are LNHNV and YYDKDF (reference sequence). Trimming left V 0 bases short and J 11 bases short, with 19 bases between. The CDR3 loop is CATSRDTGRGASAFF. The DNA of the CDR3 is TGTGCCACCAGCAGAGATACGGGTAGGGGCGCTTCCGCTTTCTTT.

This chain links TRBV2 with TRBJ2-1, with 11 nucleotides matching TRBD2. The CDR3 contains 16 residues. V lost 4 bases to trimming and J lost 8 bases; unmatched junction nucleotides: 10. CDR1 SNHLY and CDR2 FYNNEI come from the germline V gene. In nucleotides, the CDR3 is TGTGCCAGCAGTGTATCGACTAGCGGGAAAGGCGATGAGCAGTTCTTC. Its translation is CASSVSTSGKGDEQFF.

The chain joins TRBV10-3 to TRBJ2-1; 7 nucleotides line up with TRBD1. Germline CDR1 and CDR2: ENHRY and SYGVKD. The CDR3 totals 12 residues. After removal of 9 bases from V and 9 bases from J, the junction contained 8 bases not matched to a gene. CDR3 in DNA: TGTGCCATAGGAGCAGGGGGAGTTGAGCAGTTCTTC. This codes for CAIGAGGVEQFF.

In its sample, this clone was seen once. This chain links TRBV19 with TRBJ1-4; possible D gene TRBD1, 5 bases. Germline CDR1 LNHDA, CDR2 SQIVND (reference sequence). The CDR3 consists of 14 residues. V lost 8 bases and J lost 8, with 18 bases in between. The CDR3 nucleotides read TGTGCCAGTGGGGGACGGGAGATGAGAGAAAAACTGTTTTTT. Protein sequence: CASGGREMREKLFF.

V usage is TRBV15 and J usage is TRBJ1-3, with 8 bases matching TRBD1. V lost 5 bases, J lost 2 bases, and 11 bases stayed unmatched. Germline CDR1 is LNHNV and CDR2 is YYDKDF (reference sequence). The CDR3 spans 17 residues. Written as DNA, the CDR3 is TGTGCCACCAGCCCGCGGACAGGGAGAGTGGCTGGAAACACCATATATTTT. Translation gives CATSPRTGRVAGNTIYF.

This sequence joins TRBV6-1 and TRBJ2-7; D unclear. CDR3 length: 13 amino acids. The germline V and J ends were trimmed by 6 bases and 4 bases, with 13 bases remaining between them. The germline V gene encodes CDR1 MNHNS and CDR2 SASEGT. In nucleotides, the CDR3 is TGTGCCAGCAGAACACAGAGCTTTTACGAGCAGTACTTC. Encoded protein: CASRTQSFYEQYF.

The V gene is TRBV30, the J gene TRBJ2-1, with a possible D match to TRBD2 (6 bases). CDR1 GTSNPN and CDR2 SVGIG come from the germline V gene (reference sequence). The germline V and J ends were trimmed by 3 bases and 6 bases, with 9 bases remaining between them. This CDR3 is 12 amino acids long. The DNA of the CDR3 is TGTGCCTGGAGCAACGGGGGCAATGAGCAGTTCTTC. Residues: CAWSNGGNEQFF.

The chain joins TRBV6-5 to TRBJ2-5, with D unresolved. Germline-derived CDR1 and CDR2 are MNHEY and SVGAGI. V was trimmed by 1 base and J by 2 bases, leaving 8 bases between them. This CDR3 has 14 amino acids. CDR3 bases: TGTGCCAGCAGTTACTACGACGGGCAAGAGACCCAGTACTTC. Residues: CASSYYDGQETQYF.

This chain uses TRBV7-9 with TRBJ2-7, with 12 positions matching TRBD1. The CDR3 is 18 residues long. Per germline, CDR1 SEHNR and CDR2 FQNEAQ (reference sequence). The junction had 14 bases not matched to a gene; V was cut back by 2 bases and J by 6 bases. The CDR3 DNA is TGTGCCAGCAGCTTACCCTCAAGTTACGGGACAGGGGGCTCCGAGCAGTACTTC. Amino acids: CASSLPSSYGTGGSEQYF.

CDR3 nucleotides: TGTGCCAGCAGTTACTCGGTCGGGGTCGAGCAGTACTTC. The encoded protein is CASSYSVGVEQYF. The chain has TRBV6-5 and TRBJ2-5; a weak D match, TRBD2 (5 bases). The DNA end is a closer match to TRBJ2-7, so the J assignment may be wrong. The germline V gene has CDR1 MNHEY and CDR2 SVGAGI. The CDR3 has 13 amino acids.

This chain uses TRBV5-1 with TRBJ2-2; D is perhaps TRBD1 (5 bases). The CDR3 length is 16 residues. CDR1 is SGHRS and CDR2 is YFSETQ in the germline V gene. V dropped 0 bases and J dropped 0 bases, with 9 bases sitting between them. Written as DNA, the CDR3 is TGCGCCAGCAGCTTGGCCAGACAGACGAACACCGGGGAGCTGTTTTTT. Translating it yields CASSLARQTNTGELFF.

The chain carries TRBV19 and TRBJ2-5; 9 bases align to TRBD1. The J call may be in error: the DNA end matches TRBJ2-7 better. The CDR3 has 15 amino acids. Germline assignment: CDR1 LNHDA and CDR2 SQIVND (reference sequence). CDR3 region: CASSSPGTGKYEQYF. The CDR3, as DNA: TGTGCCAGTAGTTCCCCCGGGACAGGGAAGTACGAGCAGTACTTC.

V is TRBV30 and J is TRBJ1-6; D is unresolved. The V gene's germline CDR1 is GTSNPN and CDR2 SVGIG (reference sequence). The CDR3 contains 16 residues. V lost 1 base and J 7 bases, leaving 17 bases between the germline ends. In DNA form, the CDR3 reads TGTGCCTGGAGTGATCCCACGGGGTTCCTGAATTCACCCCTCCACTTT. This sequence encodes CAWSDPTGFLNSPLHF.

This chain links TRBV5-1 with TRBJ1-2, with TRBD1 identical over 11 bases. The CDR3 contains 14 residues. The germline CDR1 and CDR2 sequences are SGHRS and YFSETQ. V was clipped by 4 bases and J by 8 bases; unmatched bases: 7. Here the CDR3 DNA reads TGCGCCAGCAGCCCGCAGGGACAGGGGGGAGGCTACACCTTC. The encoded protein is CASSPQGQGGGYTF.

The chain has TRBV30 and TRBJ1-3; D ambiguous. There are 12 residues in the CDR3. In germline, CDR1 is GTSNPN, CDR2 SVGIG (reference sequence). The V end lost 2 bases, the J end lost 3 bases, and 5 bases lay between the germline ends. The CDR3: CAWSPGGNTIYF. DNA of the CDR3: TGTGCCTGGAGTCCGGGTGGAAACACCATATATTTT. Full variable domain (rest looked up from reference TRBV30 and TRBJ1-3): SQTIHQWPATLVQPVGSPLSLECTVEGTSNPNLYWYRQAAGRGLQLLFYSVGIGQISSEVPQNLSASRPQDRQFILSSKKLLLSDSGFYLCAWSPGGNTIYFGEGSWLTVV.